A single sample is the source of the 7 T cell receptor beta chains below, sequenced in a study of cytomegalovirus exposure and HLA in healthy donors. Researchers ran the PCR with 60 Vbeta and 13 Jbeta primers. Method: immunoSEQ multiplex PCR; TCRdb's copy keeps in-frame clones and lacks some. The data show approximately 76,000 clones, over 60% seen once. The specimen was PBMCs. These TCRs come from a woman aged 40 to 50 in good health and CMV-seropositive.

The rearrangement links TRBV4-2 to TRBJ1-2, with D maybe TRBD1 (5 bases). Trimming stripped 3 bases from V and 2 bases from J, with 13 bases between. The CDR3 has 15 amino acids. CDR1 and CDR2 from the germline V gene are LGHNA and YNFKEQ. In DNA, the CDR3 is TGTGCCAGCAGCCAGGGTGAGAGACAGAACTATGGCTACACCTTC. Its protein product is CASSQGERQNYGYTF.

This clone was found once. V gene TRBV4-1 combines with J gene TRBJ2-5; 9 bases align to TRBD2. The CDR3 has 15 amino acids. Germline V CDR1 and CDR2: MGHRA, YSYEKL. V was clipped by 5 bases and J by 4 bases; unmatched bases: 8. The CDR3 spells CASSGTSRMIETQYF. The CDR3 DNA is TGCGCCAGCAGCGGGACTAGCCGGATGATAGAGACCCAGTACTTC.

V gene TRBV4-3 combines with J gene TRBJ2-2; D is unresolved. CDR1 is LGHNA, CDR2 YSLEER, per germline. The CDR3 runs 14 residues. V lost 2 bases and J 7 bases, leaving 11 bases between the germline ends. Written as DNA, the CDR3 is TGCGCCAGCAGCCAACTCTTTTCCGGCGGGGAGCTGTTTTTT. Protein sequence: CASSQLFSGGELFF.

The V and J genes are TRBV2 and TRBJ1-2, with D possibly TRBD1 on 5 matching bases. The CDR3 is made up of 18 amino acids. Trimming left V 6 bases short and J 0 bases short, with 23 bases between. Germline V gives CDR1 SNHLY, CDR2 FYNNEI. CDR3 in amino acids: CASRAPAGGRLANYGYTF. CDR3 bases: TGTGCCAGCAGGGCTCCGGCCGGGGGACGGTTAGCTAACTATGGCTACACCTTC.

The CDR3 sequence is CASSKTGFGTEAFF. The CDR3 DNA sequence: TGTGCCAGCAGTAAGACAGGGTTTGGCACTGAAGCTTTCTTT. The chain carries TRBV27 and TRBJ1-1; 7 bases fit TRBD1. The CDR3 is made up of 14 amino acids. Germline CDR1 MNHEY, CDR2 SMNVEV (reference sequence). The V and J ends lost 5 bases and 4 bases, in that order; junction bases with no gene match: 7.

This chain joins TRBV7-2 and TRBJ2-2; D is undetermined. The germline V and J ends were trimmed by 5 bases and 1 base, with 14 bases remaining between them. The CDR3 has 16 amino acids. CDR1 and CDR2 (germline): SGHTA, FQGNSA. The CDR3 protein is CASSRWSRMNTGELFF. The CDR3 DNA reads as TGTGCCAGCAGCCGATGGTCCAGAATGAACACCGGGGAGCTGTTTTTT.

The V and J genes are TRBV5-4 and TRBJ2-1, with 9 positions matching TRBD2. Germline assignment: CDR1 SGHNT and CDR2 YYREEE (reference sequence). The CDR3 is 16 amino acids. Trimming at V came to 0 bases and at J to 5 bases, leaving 6 bases not matched to a gene. In DNA form, the CDR3 reads TGTGCCAGCAGCTTGGCCTCGACTAGCGGAAACAATGAGCAGTTCTTC. It codes for CASSLASTSGNNEQFF.